One T cell receptor (beta chain) is described in this entry. Its target is not known. The junction departs from the called germline gene at one end, perhaps through a read error. The data originate from a study of CD8+CD57+ T cells in acquired aplastic anemia. Regarding the study as a whole: Some 30 shared CD8+ CDR3s appeared highly expressed within patients' immunodominant clones.

Flow cytometry had shown expanded CD8+CD57+ cells in the patients chosen for sequencing. The CDR3 consists of 15 residues. Germline V gene lookup returns CDR1 ENHRY and CDR2 SYGVKD. Template material for TCR beta VDJ and CDR3 profiling consisted of genomic DNA. TCRdb passed the reads through MiXCR, listing each CDR3 protein once. Seen here are 200,000 or so distinct CDR3 sequences, around half observed once, and the top ten hold over 7.5%. This TCR was recovered from a human donor with aplastic anemia. Specimen: sorted CD4+, CD8+, or CD8+CD57+ T cells (not recorded which) from PBMCs. The V and J genes are TRBV10-3 and TRBJ2-7, with 13 nucleotides matching TRBD2. DNA for the CDR3: TGTGCCACCAGTGCCGGCGGGACTAGCGGGAAAGAGCAGTACTTC. Translation: CATSAGGTSGKEQYF.